These T cell receptor beta chains were read from a single sample in a study of blood T cell repertoires in COVID-19. This table comes from immunoSEQ multiplex PCR, and its TCRdb copy is limited to in-frame clones, with some not included. The repertoire holds about 59,000 clones, about 93% seen once, with 15% to 20% in the top ten. Sample: peripheral blood. Every receptor here comes from an older man with acute or convalescent COVID-19. Each CDR3 is given with its conserved first and last residue. A D gene is named only where the DNA matches it firmly. Size is omitted from some rows. Given values are once, few, many or a class for expanded clones.

TRBJ1-1 | NA | NA | TRBV27 | TGTGCCAGCAGGCCCAGACAGCCATTGAACACTGAAGCTTTCTTT | CASRPRQPLNTEAFF
TRBJ2-3 | TRBD2 | NA | TRBV5-1 | TGCGCCAGCAGCTCCGGGACTAGCTCCGGCACAGATACGCAGTATTTT | CASSSGTSSGTDTQYF
TRBJ2-7 | NA | NA | TRBV12-3/TRBV12-4 | TGTGCCAGCAGTTTCGGAGGGTCCTACGAGCAGTACTTC | CASSFGGSYEQYF
TRBJ2-1 | TRBD2 | NA | TRBV5-4 | TGTGCCAGCAGCTTGACTAGCGGGGGGGTAAATGAGCAGTTCTTC | CASSLTSGGVNEQFF
TRBJ1-1 | NA | NA | TRBV7-9 | TGTGCCAGCAGCCCCCCTCTTCTACAGGGCCTTGCGAACACTGAAGCTTTCTTT | CASSPPLLQGLANTEAFF
TRBJ1-5 | TRBD1 | NA | TRBV7-8 | TGTGCCAGCAGCGCGGGACAGGGGATCGGACAGCCCCAGCATTTT | CASSAGQGIGQPQHF
TRBJ1-4 | TRBD1 | NA | TRBV3-1/TRBV3-2 | TGTGCCAGCAGCCAAGACCCCCGGACAGGGGCAACTAATGAAAAACTGTTTTTT | CASSQDPRTGATNEKLFF
TRBJ2-1 | TRBD2 | NA | TRBV7-8 | TGTGCCAGCAGCCGAGACTCCCTGGATAGCGGGGGGACCCTCAATGAGCAGTTCTTC | CASSRDSLDSGGTLNEQFF
TRBJ1-2 | TRBD1 | once | TRBV6-5 | TGTGCCAGCAGTCAACCGGGACAGCCTCGAAGCTACACCTTC | CASSQPGQPRSYTF
TRBJ1-2 | TRBD1 | NA | TRBV9 | TGTGCCAGCAGCGCCCATAGACAGGGCTTTGGCTACACCTTC | CASSAHRQGFGYTF
TRBJ2-1 | NA | NA | TRBV15 | TGTGCCACCAGCTCCCCCGTCCGCAATGAGCAGTTCTTC | CATSSPVRNEQFF
TRBJ1-1 | NA | NA | TRBV3-1/TRBV3-2 | TGTGCCAGCAGCCAAGGCGGGGACACTGAAGCTTTCTTT | CASSQGGDTEAFF
TRBJ1-1 | NA | NA | TRBV19 | TGTGCCAGTAGTCCCCGACGGGGTTGGACTGAAGCTTTCTTT | CASSPRRGWTEAFF
TRBJ1-1 | TRBD1 | NA | TRBV6-2/TRBV6-3 | TGTGCCAGCAGCCCTCACCCTACAGGGGAAGTTGGAGCTTTCTTT | CASSPHPTGEVGAFF
TRBJ1-6 | NA | once | TRBV30 | TGTGCCTATACACGGGACTCTCTCGACCTTTCACCCCTCCACTTT | CAYTRDSLDLSPLHF
TRBJ2-3 | NA | NA | TRBV28 | TGTGCCAGCAGTGGCGGCGGGCCAGATACGCAGTATTTT | CASSGGGPDTQYF
TRBJ2-4 | TRBD1 | NA | TRBV10-3 | TGTGCCATCAGTGGGGACAGGGGGGCCAAAAACATTCAGTACTTC | CAISGDRGAKNIQYF
TRBJ2-2 | NA | once | TRBV10-3 | TGTGCCATCAGTGATTCTAGCAACCCGAACACCGGGGAGCTGTTTTTT | CAISDSSNPNTGELFF
TRBJ2-3 | TRBD1 | NA | TRBV5-4 | TGTGCCAGCAGCCCGGCGACAGGGAAAAGCACAGATACGCAGTATTTT | CASSPATGKSTDTQYF
TRBJ2-7 | NA | NA | TRBV19 | TGTGCCAGTAGTACGGCCCCGACAGGACCCTACGAGCAGTACTTC | CASSTAPTGPYEQYF
TRBJ2-7 | NA | NA | TRBV10-2 | TGCGCCAGCAGTGAGGGGCTAGCCCGGCAGTACTTC | CASSEGLARQYF
TRBJ1-6 | NA | NA | TRBV5-1 | TGCGCCAGCAGCCCCACCGGACACCCCTCCATCACCCTCCACTTT | CASSPTGHPSITLHF
TRBJ1-2 | TRBD1 | NA | TRBV7-8 | TGTGCCAGCAGCTCCCTGACAGGGGGCTTCGGTGGCTACACCTTC | CASSSLTGGFGGYTF
TRBJ1-2 | NA | NA | TRBV27 | TGTGCCAGCAGTTTCAGTTGGGGAGCTCGCGGCTACACCTTC | CASSFSWGARGYTF
TRBJ1-1 | TRBD1 | NA | TRBV5-5 | TGTGCCAGCAGATTGGACAGGGGAGGAGGCACTGAAGCTTTCTTT | CASRLDRGGGTEAFF